Listed below are T cell receptor beta chains from one sample, sequenced in a study of a mutant IDH1 vaccine in newly diagnosed glioma. Their antigens remain unidentified. Profiling relied on immunoSEQ multiplex PCR, and the TCRdb table lists in-frame clones only, not all of them. The sample lists about 120,000 clones, around three quarters occurring once. The sample consisted of PBMCs, taken from a glioma patient whose treatment included an IDH1 peptide vaccine. The source of these receptors is a middle-aged man with glioma. Both conserved end residues are part of each CDR3. A D gene is named only where the DNA matches it firmly. A row's size may be missing; if present it is once, few, many or a size class.

D gene	J gene	clone size	V gene	CDR3 DNA	CDR3 protein
TRBD1	TRBJ1-2	NA	TRBV28	TGTGCCAGCAGATACAGGGGGTATGGCTACACCTTC	CASRYRGYGYTF
NA	TRBJ1-2	NA	TRBV29-1	TGCAGCGTTGAATTAAGGACGGCCTACTATGGCTACACCTTC	CSVELRTAYYGYTF
TRBD1	TRBJ2-7	NA	TRBV7-2	TGTGCCAGCTCCAGACAGGGCCTCTTC	CASSRQGLF
TRBD1	TRBJ2-7	few	TRBV18	TGTGCCAGCTCACCGATGGGACAGGGGGAAGGTCGCGAGCAGTACTTC	CASSPMGQGEGREQYF
NA	TRBJ1-6	NA	TRBV5-6	TGTGCCAGCAGCCCGAGGACGTCAGGCTCCTATAATTCACCCCTCCACTTT	CASSPRTSGSYNSPLHF
NA	TRBJ1-2	NA	TRBV7-2	TGTGCCAGCAGCTTCCTCCCGGGGGCGGCCTATGGCTACACCTTC	CASSFLPGAAYGYTF
TRBD1	TRBJ1-5	NA	TRBV28	TGTGCCAGCAGTTCGGCGACAGGGGTCAATCAGCCCCAGCATTTT	CASSSATGVNQPQHF
NA	TRBJ2-5	many	TRBV21-1	TGTGCCAGCAGCAACGGGGAGCGGGGGGCCGCCGAGACCCAGTACTTC	CASSNGERGAAETQYF
NA	TRBJ1-1	NA	TRBV7-6	TGTGCCAGCAGCCGCACGCCGGGGACTGAAGCTTTCTTT	CASSRTPGTEAFF
TRBD1	TRBJ2-7	NA	TRBV28	TGTGCCAGCAGTTTGGGGGACAGGCCTTCCTACGAGCAGTACTTC	CASSLGDRPSYEQYF
NA	TRBJ1-2	NA	TRBV16	TGTGCCAGCAGCCCCTGGGCTGGGGATCGTAACTATGGCTACACCTTC	CASSPWAGDRNYGYTF
NA	TRBJ1-1	NA	TRBV27	TGTGCCAGCAGTTTGGGGCAGGGAGGAGGGACTGAAGCTTTCTTT	CASSLGQGGGTEAFF
TRBD2	TRBJ2-2	once	TRBV27	TGTGCCAGCAGGACAAGCGGGAGAGACACCGGGGAGCTGTTTTTT	CASRTSGRDTGELFF
TRBD2	TRBJ2-5	NA	TRBV30	TGTGCCTGGGTCGTAGCGGGGGTACAAGCGACCCAGTACTTC	CAWVVAGVQATQYF
NA	TRBJ1-1	NA	TRBV15	TGTGCCACCAGCAGAGATGTCAGAAGGAACACTGAAGCTTTCTTT	CATSRDVRRNTEAFF
NA	TRBJ2-5	NA	TRBV14	TGTGCCAGCAGCCAAGCCGCTATTACCAACAGCCAAGAGACCCAGTACTTC	CASSQAAITNSQETQYF